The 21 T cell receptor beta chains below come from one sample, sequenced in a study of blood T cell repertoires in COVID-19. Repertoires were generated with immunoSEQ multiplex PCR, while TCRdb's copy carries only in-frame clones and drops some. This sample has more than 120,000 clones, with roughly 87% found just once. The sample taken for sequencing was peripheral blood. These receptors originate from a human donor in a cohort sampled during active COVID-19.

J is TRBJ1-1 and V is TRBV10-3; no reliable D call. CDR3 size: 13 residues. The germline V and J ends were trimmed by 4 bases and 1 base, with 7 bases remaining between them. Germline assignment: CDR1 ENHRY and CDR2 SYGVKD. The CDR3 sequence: CAISVEPNTEAFF. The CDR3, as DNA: TGTGCCATCAGTGTTGAGCCGAACACTGAAGCTTTCTTT.

This chain's CDR3 is CASSPQTRTSGGKETQYF. In DNA, the CDR3 is TGTGCCAGCTCACCCCAGACGCGGACTAGCGGGGGGAAAGAGACCCAGTACTTC. J is TRBJ2-5 and V is TRBV18, with 14 bases identical to TRBD2. Germline-derived CDR1 and CDR2 are KGHSH and LQKENI. The CDR3 has 18 residues. J lost 3 bases, V lost 3 bases, and 9 bases had no gene match.

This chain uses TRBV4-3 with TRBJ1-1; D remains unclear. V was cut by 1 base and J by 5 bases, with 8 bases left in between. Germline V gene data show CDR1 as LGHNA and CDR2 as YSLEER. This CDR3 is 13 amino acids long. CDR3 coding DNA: TGCGCCAGCAGCCAAGTGAGGGCGACTGAAGCTTTCTTT. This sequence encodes CASSQVRATEAFF.

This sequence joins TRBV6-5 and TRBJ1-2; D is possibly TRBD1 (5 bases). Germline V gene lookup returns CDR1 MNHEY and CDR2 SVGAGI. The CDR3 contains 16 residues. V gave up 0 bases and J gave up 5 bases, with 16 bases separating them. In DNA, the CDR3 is TGTGCCAGCAGTTACTCTTTCTCTTCCCGGGGGTATGGCTACACCTTC. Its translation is CASSYSFSSRGYGYTF.

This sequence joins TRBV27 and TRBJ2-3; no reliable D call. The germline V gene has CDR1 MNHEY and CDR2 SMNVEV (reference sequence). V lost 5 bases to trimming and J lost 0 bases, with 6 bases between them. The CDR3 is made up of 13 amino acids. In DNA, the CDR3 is TGTGCCAGCAGTCCAACTAGCACAGATACGCAGTATTTT. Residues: CASSPTSTDTQYF.

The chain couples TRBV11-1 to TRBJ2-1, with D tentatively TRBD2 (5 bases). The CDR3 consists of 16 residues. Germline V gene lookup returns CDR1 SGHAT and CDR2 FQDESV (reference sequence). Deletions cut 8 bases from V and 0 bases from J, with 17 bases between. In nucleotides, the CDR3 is TGTGCCAGCGCCACGCTTCCGGGAAGCTCCTACAATGAGCAGTTCTTC. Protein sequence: CASATLPGSSYNEQFF.

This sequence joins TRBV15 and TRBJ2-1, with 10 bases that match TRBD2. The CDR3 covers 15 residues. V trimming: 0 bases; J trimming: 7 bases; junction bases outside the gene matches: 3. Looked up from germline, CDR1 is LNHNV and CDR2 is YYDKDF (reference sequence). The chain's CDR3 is CATSRDLAGVNEQFF. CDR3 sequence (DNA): TGTGCCACCAGCAGAGATCTAGCGGGGGTGAATGAGCAGTTCTTC.

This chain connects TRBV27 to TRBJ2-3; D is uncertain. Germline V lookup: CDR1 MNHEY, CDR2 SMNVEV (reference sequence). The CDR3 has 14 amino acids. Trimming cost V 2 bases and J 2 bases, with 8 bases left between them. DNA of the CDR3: TGTGCCAGCAGTTTAGAGGTCCCCACAGATACGCAGTATTTT. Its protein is CASSLEVPTDTQYF.

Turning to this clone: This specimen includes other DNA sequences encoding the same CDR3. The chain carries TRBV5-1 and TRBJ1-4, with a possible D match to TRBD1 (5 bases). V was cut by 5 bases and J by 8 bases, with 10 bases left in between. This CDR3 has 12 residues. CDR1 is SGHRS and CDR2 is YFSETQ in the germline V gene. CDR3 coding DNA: TGCGCCAGCAGAGCAGGGCGGGAAAAACTGTTTTTT. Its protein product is CASRAGREKLFF.

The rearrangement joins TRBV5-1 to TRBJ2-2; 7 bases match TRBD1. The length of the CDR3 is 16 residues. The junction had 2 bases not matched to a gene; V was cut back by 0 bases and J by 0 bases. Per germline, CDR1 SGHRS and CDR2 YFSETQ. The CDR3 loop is CASSLEGGANTGELFF. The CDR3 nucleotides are TGCGCCAGCAGCTTGGAAGGGGGCGCGAACACCGGGGAGCTGTTTTTT.

CDR3 sequence (DNA): TGTGCCAGCAGCCAAGGGACAGGGGGTGAGAACACTGAAGCTTTCTTT. Protein: CASSQGTGGENTEAFF. The chain recombines TRBV3-1 (or the pseudogene TRBV3-2) with TRBJ1-1; 10 bases align to TRBD1. Germline values: CDR1 LGHDT, CDR2 YNNKEL (reference sequence). The CDR3 covers 16 residues. V was pared by 1 base and J by 1 base, with 3 bases of the junction left unmatched.

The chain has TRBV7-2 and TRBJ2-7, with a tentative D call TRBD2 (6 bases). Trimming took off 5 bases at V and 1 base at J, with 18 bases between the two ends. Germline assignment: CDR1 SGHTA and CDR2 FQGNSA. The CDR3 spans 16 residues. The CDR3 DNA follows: TGTGCCAGCAGCCATCGGGCAGGGCGGGAATCCTACGAGCAGTACTTC. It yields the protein CASSHRAGRESYEQYF.

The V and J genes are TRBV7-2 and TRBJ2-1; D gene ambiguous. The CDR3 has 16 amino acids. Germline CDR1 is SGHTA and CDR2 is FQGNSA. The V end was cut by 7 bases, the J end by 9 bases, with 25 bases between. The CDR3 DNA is TGTGCCAGCATCCAGACACACGATACTGGGTTGGGTGAGCAGTTCTTC. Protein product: CASIQTHDTGLGEQFF.

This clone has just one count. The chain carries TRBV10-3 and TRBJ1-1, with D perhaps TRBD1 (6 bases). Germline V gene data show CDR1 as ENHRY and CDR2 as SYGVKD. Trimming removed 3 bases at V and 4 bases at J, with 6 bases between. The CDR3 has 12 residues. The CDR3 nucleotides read TGTGCCATCAGTGACAGGGGCACTGAAGCTTTCTTT. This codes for CAISDRGTEAFF.

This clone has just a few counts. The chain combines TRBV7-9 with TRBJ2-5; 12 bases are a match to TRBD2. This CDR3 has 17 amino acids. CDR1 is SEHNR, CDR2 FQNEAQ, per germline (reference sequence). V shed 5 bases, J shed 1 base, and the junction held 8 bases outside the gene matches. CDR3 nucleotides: TGTGCCAGCAGCCCACTAGCGGGGGGCCCTATCCAAGAGACCCAGTACTTC. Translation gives CASSPLAGGPIQETQYF.

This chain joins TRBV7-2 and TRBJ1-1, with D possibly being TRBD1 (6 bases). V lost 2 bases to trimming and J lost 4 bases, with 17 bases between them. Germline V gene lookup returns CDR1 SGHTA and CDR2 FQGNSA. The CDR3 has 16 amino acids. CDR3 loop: CASSLSRNRAGTEAFF. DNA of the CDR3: TGTGCCAGCAGCTTATCTCGTAACAGGGCGGGCACTGAAGCTTTCTTT.

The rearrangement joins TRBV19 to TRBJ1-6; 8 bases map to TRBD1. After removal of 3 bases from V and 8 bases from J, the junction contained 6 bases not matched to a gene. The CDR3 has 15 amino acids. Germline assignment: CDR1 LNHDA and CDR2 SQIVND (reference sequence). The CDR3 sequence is CASSISPGGHSPLHF. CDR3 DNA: TGTGCCAGTAGTATTTCTCCAGGGGGCCATTCACCCCTCCACTTT.

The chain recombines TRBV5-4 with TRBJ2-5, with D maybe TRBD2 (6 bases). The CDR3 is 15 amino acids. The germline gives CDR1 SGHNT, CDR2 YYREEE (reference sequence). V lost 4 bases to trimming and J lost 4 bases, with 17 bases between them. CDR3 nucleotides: TGTGCCAGCAGCCCTGGCGGGGATAGTATAGAGACCCAGTACTTC. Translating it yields CASSPGGDSIETQYF.

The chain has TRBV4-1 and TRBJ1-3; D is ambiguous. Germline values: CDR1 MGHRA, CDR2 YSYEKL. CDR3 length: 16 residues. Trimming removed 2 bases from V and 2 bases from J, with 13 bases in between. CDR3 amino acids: CASSQRRGGAGNTIYF. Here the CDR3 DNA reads TGCGCCAGCAGCCAACGTCGGGGTGGGGCTGGAAACACCATATATTTT.

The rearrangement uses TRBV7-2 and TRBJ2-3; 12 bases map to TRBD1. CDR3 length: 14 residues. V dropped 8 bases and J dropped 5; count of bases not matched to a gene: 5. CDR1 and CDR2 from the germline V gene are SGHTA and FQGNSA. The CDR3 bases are TGTGCCAGCGGGGGGACAGGGGGCATAGATACGCAGTATTTT. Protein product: CASGGTGGIDTQYF.

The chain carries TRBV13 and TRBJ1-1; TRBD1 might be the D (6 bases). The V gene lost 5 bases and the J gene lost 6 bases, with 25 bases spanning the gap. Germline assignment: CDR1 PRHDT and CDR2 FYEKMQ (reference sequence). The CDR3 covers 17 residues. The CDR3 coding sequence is TGTGCCAGCAGCATACCCCCGGCAGGGGATGGGACCGCTGAAGCTTTCTTT. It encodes CASSIPPAGDGTAEAFF.